Listed below are T cell receptor beta chains from one sample, sequenced in a study of shared clonotypes between healthy human individuals. Generated by immunoSEQ multiplex PCR, the TCRdb table keeps only in-frame clones and is missing some. The sample gives roughly 570,000 clones, 95% to 98% of which show up once; 0.3% is in the top ten. Source material: naive CD8+ T cells sorted from blood. The receptors shown here come from a man aged 25-45 years in good health. Both conserved end residues are trimmed from each CDR3. The order of the fields is V gene, CDR3 protein.

>TRBV15
ATSEAARRNQPQH
>TRBV7-9
ASTASRGLITGELF
>TRBV6-5
ASSGQGISYEQY
>TRBV5-5
ASSILVNGANVLT
>TRBV29-1
SVEDGDLGRGDTGELF
>TRBV27
ASSLGNQPQH
>TRBV15
ATSRGGSDEQF
>TRBV6-1
ASSDSYQPQH
>TRBV6-5
ASSPAGYDNQPQH
>TRBV27
ASSLAEANEQF
>TRBV2
ASTARSSNQPQH
>TRBV7-2
ASSSDTYEQY
>TRBV19
ASSWAGGRYEQY
>TRBV28
ASSLYRGPYNEQF
>TRBV5-1
ASSLSRTSGVYNEQF
>TRBV20-1
SARKSGELF
>TRBV28
ASQQGFSTDTQY
>TRBV7-2
ASSFYGGTYEQY
>TRBV7-8
ASSLRQGGLAGDPGELF
>TRBV5-4
ASSLGAYEQY
>TRBV11-3
ASSLRRAYEQY
>TRBV30
AWSETGGHQPQH
>TRBV4-1
ASSQAEAYEQY
>TRBV7-6
ASSLEPGLANEQF
>TRBV5-5
ASSQVPNQPQH
>TRBV4-1
ASSQLRGVVELF
>TRBV10-1
ASSESLGSNSYEQY
>TRBV7-9
ASRGPNTEAF
>TRBV6-5
ASKRLVNTEAF
>TRBV6-5
ASSSGLSQETQY
>TRBV10-3
AISEGLADYEQY
>TRBV10-3
AISEEDAYEQY
>TRBV11-2
ASSLVVYGELF
>TRBV14
ASSLVPGGLAEAF
>TRBV28
ASSGRSGTGELF
>TRBV5-1
ASSFVAGEGPPDEQF
>TRBV15
ATSPVPWESQNTEAF
>TRBV28
ASSLPGQGFYEQY
>TRBV5-6
ASSLLNEQF
>TRBV10-2
ASSPTSPYEQY
>TRBV11-2
ASTPGRGRTETQY
>TRBV11-2
ASSLVSRGQGKNNEQF
>TRBV27
ASSYQGAGDGYT
>TRBV5-6
ASSTTIGPSFYEQY
>TRBV4-3
ASSQGPPTSGRVRSSYNEQF
>TRBV10-2
ASSEVLGRVGGYT